The rows below give T cell receptor beta chains drawn from one sample of a study of tumor and adjacent non-tumor tissue in lung cancer. Using its own MiXCR run on the multiplex PCR reads, TCRdb lists one record per CDR3 protein. The sample includes 65,000 to 85,000 distinct CDR3 sequences, around three quarters of them seen just once. The sequencing sample was made of distant non-tumor lung tissue. The receptors shown here come from a man aged 60 to 75 with non-small cell lung cancer. Both conserved end residues are part of each CDR3. Fields, in order: clone size, V gene, J gene, D gene, CDR3 DNA, CDR3 protein. A D gene is named only where the DNA matches it firmly. Part of the rows lack a size; the others show once, few, many or a class for expanded clones.

>-|TRBV6-1|TRBJ1-5|-
TGTACCAGCACCCACCTGGGCAGGACAGAGAATCAGTCCCAGCATTTT
CTSTHLGRTENQSQHF
>many|TRBV7-8|TRBJ2-5|-
TGTGCCAGCAGCCCGAGCCCGACCGGCTGGGAGACCCAGTACTTC
CASSPSPTGWETQYF
>-|TRBV20-1|TRBJ1-2|TRBD1
TGCAGTGCGCGGACAGGGGGCTACACCTTC
CSARTGGYTF
>-|TRBV20-1|TRBJ2-3|TRBD2
TGCTGTGCTACTAGAACACTAGCGGGAGATACAGATACGCAGTATTTT
CCATRTLAGDTDTQYF
>many|TRBV28|TRBJ2-6|-
TGTGCCAGCAGGTCCGGGGCCAACGTCCTGACTTTC
CASRSGANVLTF
>-|TRBV6-2/TRBV6-3|TRBJ2-3|TRBD2
TGTGCCAACAGTTACCAGCCGGGACTAGCGGGGGGTTACACAGATACGCAGTATTTT
CANSYQPGLAGGYTDTQYF
>-|TRBV6-1|TRBJ2-2|TRBD2
TGTGCCAGCAGTGATAGGACGGGACTAGCGGACTGGACGGCCGGGGACCTGTTTTTT
CASSDRTGLADWTAGDLFF
>-|TRBV2|TRBJ2-7|-
TGTGCCAGCAGTGCCGACTACTCCTACGAGCAGTACTTC
CASSADYSYEQYF
>few|TRBV6-2/TRBV6-3|TRBJ2-3|-
TGTGCCAGCAGTTACTCGATGTCTGCAGATACGCAGTATTTT
CASSYSMSADTQYF
>-|TRBV19|TRBJ2-7|-
TGTGTCAGTAGTATCAGGGGCTCCTACGAGCAGTACTTC
CVSSIRGSYEQYF
>-|TRBV12-3/TRBV12-4|TRBJ2-5|-
TGTGACAGCAGTTTATCCCCCCATGAGAATCAGTACTTC
CDSSLSPHENQYF
>few|TRBV5-6|TRBJ2-7|-
TGCACCAGCAGCTTATCCGGGGAGTCCTACGAGCAGTACTTC
CTSSLSGESYEQYF
>-|TRBV29-1|TRBJ1-2|-
TGCATCGTGACAGAAACTGACTATGGCTACACCTTC
CIVTETDYGYTF
>many|TRBV28|TRBJ2-3|TRBD2
TGTGCCAGCAGTTGGACTAGCCTTAGCACAGATACGCAGTATTTT
CASSWTSLSTDTQYF
>many|TRBV4-2|TRBJ2-7|-
TGTGCCAGCAGCCAAGAAAGGGGATCCTACGAGCAGTACTTC
CASSQERGSYEQYF
>once|TRBV5-4|TRBJ2-7|-
TGTGCCAGCAGCTTGGCGCCAGGGGGGACCGAGTACTTC
CASSLAPGGTEYF
>-|TRBV6-2/TRBV6-3|TRBJ2-1|-
TGTGCTAGCAGTAGTCATGGCTCCTACAAAGAGCAGTTCTTC
CASSSHGSYKEQFF
>-|TRBV29-1|TRBJ2-7|-
TGCAGCGCCTTCGTCCCTACAGAGCGGCACTTC
CSAFVPTERHF
>-|TRBV6-1|TRBJ1-2|-
TGTGCCAGCATCCCAGGGAGCGTCGACTACACCTTC
CASIPGSVDYTF
>-|TRBV29-1|TRBJ1-2|-
TGCAGCGTTAAGGAGAAGGGCGACTACACCTTC
CSVKEKGDYTF
>-|TRBV28|TRBJ1-1|-
TGTGCCAGCAGTGGTTTCCCTGGAAAGGGGGGACAGAACACTGAAGCTTTCTTT
CASSGFPGKGGQNTEAFF
>-|TRBV5-6|TRBJ1-1|TRBD1
TGTGTCAGCAGCTTGGCGCAAGACAGGGACCCCCTCCGAATCTTT
CVSSLAQDRDPLRIF
>-|TRBV29-1|TRBJ1-2|TRBD1
TGCAGCGTGACCCCCGTCAGGGGGGAGGGTTACACCTTC
CSVTPVRGEGYTF
>few|TRBV30|TRBJ2-1|TRBD2
TGTGCCTGGGACGGGGCGGGAGGGCCGAATGGGCAGTTCTTC
CAWDGAGGPNGQFF
>-|TRBV11-1|TRBJ2-2|-
TGCGCCAGAACCTATACTAGTGGCGCCGGGGAGCTGTTTTTT
CARTYTSGAGELFF
>-|TRBV5-6|TRBJ2-5|-
TGTGCCTGCAGCTTAGTTAGCGGAGAGACCCAGCACTTC
CACSLVSGETQHF
>-|TRBV19|TRBJ2-1|-
TGTGCCAGTAGTATCCGTGGCGGGAACACCTACAATGAGCAGTTCTTC
CASSIRGGNTYNEQFF
>-|TRBV4-2|TRBJ2-5|-
TGTGCCAGCAGCCTAAGCCGGCGTGAGGGGACCCAGTACTTC
CASSLSRREGTQYF
>few|TRBV28|TRBJ1-2|-
TGTACCAGCAGTCCACTAGTGACCAAAGATGGCTACACCTTC
CTSSPLVTKDGYTF
>-|TRBV12-3/TRBV12-4|TRBJ2-7|-
TGTGCTAGCAGTCCCTGGACAAGGGGTCTCGACCAGTACTTC
CASSPWTRGLDQYF
>-|TRBV12-5|TRBJ2-7|-
TGTGCTAATCGTTTGGATACCTTACGGGAGCAGTACTTC
CANRLDTLREQYF
>many|TRBV30|TRBJ2-5|-
TGTGCCTGGAGCCCTGCTCTAGAAGAGACCCAGTACTTC
CAWSPALEETQYF
>-|TRBV4-1|TRBJ2-1|TRBD2
TGCGCCAGCAGCCAAGATCGGGCTAGCGGGACCATTGATGAGTACTTCTTC
CASSQDRASGTIDEYFF
>-|TRBV4-1|TRBJ2-1|TRBD1
TGCGCCAGCAGCCAAGCAGGGGGCTCTGATAATGAGCTGTTCTTC
CASSQAGGSDNELFF
>-|TRBV10-2|TRBJ1-5|-
TGCGCCAGCATTCGAAACAGTGGACAGCACCAGCATTTT
CASIRNSGQHQHF
>-|TRBV11-3|TRBJ2-1|-
TGTGCCAGGAGCCTCAATCAACTAGCAGGGTTAGGTGAGCAGTTCTTC
CARSLNQLAGLGEQFF
>-|TRBV4-1|TRBJ2-1|-
TGCGCCAGCAGCCTAGTGGTCGGAGGGTGCAATGAGCAGTTCTTC
CASSLVVGGCNEQFF
>-|TRBV5-1|TRBJ2-1|TRBD1
TGTGCCAGCAGCTTGGGCCTCGGGGCAGGGGGATACAATGAGCAGTTCTTC
CASSLGLGAGGYNEQFF
>once|TRBV5-4|TRBJ2-5|-
TGTGCCAGCAACTCTGGAGGAGGGGCCCGAGAGACCCAGTACTTC
CASNSGGGARETQYF
>-|TRBV6-2/TRBV6-3|TRBJ2-3|TRBD2
TGTGCCAGCACTTCAACTAGCGGGAGGACAGATACGCAATATTTT
CASTSTSGRTDTQYF
>-|TRBV30|TRBJ1-2|-
TGTGCCTGGAATGTACAGCTGGGGGATCCTTGCTACACCTTC
CAWNVQLGDPCYTF
>many|TRBV24-1|TRBJ1-5|TRBD1
TGTGCCACCAGTGATTTAGCCGGGACAGGGGGCGCCTGCAATCAGCCCCAGCATTTT
CATSDLAGTGGACNQPQHF
>-|TRBV6-1|TRBJ1-3|-
TGTACCAGTAGTGAAGGTACAGGTCCTGGAAACACCATATATTTT
CTSSEGTGPGNTIYF
>-|TRBV6-1|TRBJ2-5|-
TGTACCAGCAAGGTTACTAGTGGGACAGAGACCCAGTACTTC
CTSKVTSGTETQYF
>-|TRBV2|TRBJ2-7|TRBD2
TGTGCAAGCGGGAGAGCCTGGGAGCAGTATTTC
CASGRAWEQYF
>-|TRBV4-1|TRBJ2-7|-
TGCGCCAACAGCCAAATCGGCGGAGGGGGGGAGCAGTACTTC
CANSQIGGGGEQYF
>-|TRBV5-4|TRBJ1-2|-
TGTGTCAGCAGCCTGTTAAACGCAGGGGACTGTGGCTACACCTTC
CVSSLLNAGDCGYTF
>-|TRBV4-1|TRBJ2-1|TRBD2
TGCGCCAGCAACCAGGAGACTAGCGAGATGGTCAATGAGCAGTTCTTC
CASNQETSEMVNEQFF
>-|TRBV5-5|TRBJ1-6|-
TGTGCCAGCAGCCACGGGGATTCACACCTCCACTTC
CASSHGDSHLHF